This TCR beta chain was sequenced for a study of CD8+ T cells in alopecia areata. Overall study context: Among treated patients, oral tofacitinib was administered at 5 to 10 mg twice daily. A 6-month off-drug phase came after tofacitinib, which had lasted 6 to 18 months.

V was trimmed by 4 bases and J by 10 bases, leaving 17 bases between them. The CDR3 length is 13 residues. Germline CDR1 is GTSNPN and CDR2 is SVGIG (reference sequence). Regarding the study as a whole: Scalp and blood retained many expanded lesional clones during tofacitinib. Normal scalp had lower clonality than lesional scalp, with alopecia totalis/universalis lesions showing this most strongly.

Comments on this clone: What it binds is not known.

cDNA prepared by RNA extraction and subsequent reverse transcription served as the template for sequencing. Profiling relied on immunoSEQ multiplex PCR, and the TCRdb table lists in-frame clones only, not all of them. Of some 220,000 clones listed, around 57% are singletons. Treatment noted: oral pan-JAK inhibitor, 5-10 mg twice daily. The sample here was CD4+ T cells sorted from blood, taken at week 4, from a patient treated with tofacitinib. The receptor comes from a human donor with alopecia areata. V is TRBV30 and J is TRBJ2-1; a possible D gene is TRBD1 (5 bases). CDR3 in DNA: TGTGCCTGGACCCTTCCCCAGGGTGGGGAGCAGTTCTTC. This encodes CAWTLPQGGEQFF. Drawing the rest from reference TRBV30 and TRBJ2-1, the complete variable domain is SQTIHQWPATLVQPVGSPLSLECTVEGTSNPNLYWYRQAAGRGLQLLFYSVGIGQISSEVPQNLSASRPQDRQFILSSKKLLLSDSGFYLCAWTLPQGGEQFFGPGTRLTVL.